The subject of this entry is one T cell receptor beta chain. The antigen remains undetermined. The sample originates from a study of cytomegalovirus exposure and HLA in healthy donors. Study context: Out of around 360 genotyped donors, roughly 80% belonged to the Caucasian-associated ancestry cluster. Regarding the study as a whole: V- and J-gene trimming of TCR beta was linked (in a later analysis) to a missense DCLRE1C variant. Data from an earlier analysis indicated that most TCR beta V segments were productive either about 87% or about 30% of the time. The study carried out a later analysis of TCR beta sequences. It associated around 17,000 of them with specific HLA alleles at a false discovery rate of 0.05.

It was with 60 Vbeta and 13 Jbeta primers that the PCR ran. Only in-frame clones appear in the TCRdb table, and some are missing; sequencing was by immunoSEQ multiplex PCR. The profile shows under 150,000 clones, around 78% of them singletons. The specimen sequenced was PBMCs. This clonotype was sampled from a female donor in good health and CMV-seropositive.

This CDR3 is CAWSLREMSDEQYF. CDR3 bases: TGTGCCTGGAGTCTCCGGGAGATGAGCGACGAGCAGTACTTC. This rearrangement joins TRBV30 to TRBJ2-7, with D possibly being TRBD2 (6 bases). Trimming pared 2 bases from V and 5 bases from J, leaving 16 bases between. From germline, CDR1 is GTSNPN and CDR2 SVGIG (reference sequence). The CDR3 loop spans 14 amino acids.